This is a list of T cell receptor beta chains from one sample in a study of shared clonotypes between healthy human individuals. The assay was immunoSEQ multiplex PCR, and TCRdb's table has in-frame clones only and misses some. The sample has over 1.4 million clones, roughly 96% seen once. Sample: naive CD4+ T cells sorted from blood. The receptors derive from a man younger than 45 in good health. CDR3s include the opening cysteine and the closing phenylalanine or tryptophan. A D gene is named only where the DNA matches it firmly. The size entry is marked missing in some rows and otherwise reads once, few, many or a size class.

j_gene,d_gene,v_gene,abundance,CDR3nt,CDR3aa
TRBJ2-2,TRBD2,TRBV6-1,-,TGTGCCAGCAGTGACAGGGTGCCTAGCGGGAGTGGCTCCGGGGAGCTGTTTTTT,CASSDRVPSGSGSGELFF
TRBJ2-3,-,TRBV10-2,once,TGCGCCAGCAGTGACCCGAGCACTAGCACAGATACGCAGTATTTT,CASSDPSTSTDTQYF
TRBJ2-7,TRBD2,TRBV27,-,TGTGCCAGCAGTCCACTGGGACTAGCGGGAGGCAACACATACCCCTACGAGCAGTACTTC,CASSPLGLAGGNTYPYEQYF
TRBJ1-5,-,TRBV19,-,TGTGCCAGTAGTGGCGGAGGACTGACTAGCAATCAGCCCCAGCATTTT,CASSGGGLTSNQPQHF
TRBJ1-1,-,TRBV5-1,-,TGCGCCAGCAGCTCCGGACTGGCCCCTATGAACACTGAAGCTTTCTTT,CASSSGLAPMNTEAFF
TRBJ2-5,-,TRBV2,-,TGTGCCAGCACCTCCGGCCTTTTGCAGACCCAGTACTTC,CASTSGLLQTQYF
TRBJ2-1,TRBD1,TRBV29-1,-,TGCAGCGTTAGGGACAGGGGTAGGTACAATGAGCAGTTCTTC,CSVRDRGRYNEQFF
TRBJ2-7,-,TRBV7-9,-,TGTGCCAGCAGCTTGGAGGTTAACTACGAGCAGTACTTC,CASSLEVNYEQYF
TRBJ2-7,TRBD1,TRBV6-1,-,TGTGCCAGCAGTGCAATCGGGACAGGGATATCGTACGAGCAGTACTTC,CASSAIGTGISYEQYF
TRBJ2-1,-,TRBV29-1,-,TGCAGCGTCCCCGGCTCGGGGTCCTACAATGAGCAGTTCTTC,CSVPGSGSYNEQFF
TRBJ2-7,-,TRBV18,-,TGTGCCAGCTCACCACCGGCGGCTAGCTCCTACGAGCAGTACTTC,CASSPPAASSYEQYF
TRBJ2-2,-,TRBV5-1,-,TGCGCCAGCAGCTTGGGGGGAGCGAACACCGGGGAGCTGTTTTTT,CASSLGGANTGELFF
TRBJ2-5,-,TRBV30,-,TGTGCCTGGAGTGCCCAGAGGGGCTCCCAAGAGACCCAGTACTTC,CAWSAQRGSQETQYF
TRBJ2-3,-,TRBV6-6,once,TGTGCCAGCAGCTTTGGGAGACCCTCGCAGTATTTT,CASSFGRPSQYF
TRBJ2-1,TRBD1,TRBV5-5,-,TGTGCCAGCAGCTCATCCGGGACAGGGGCGGGCAAATACAATGAGCAGTTCTTC,CASSSSGTGAGKYNEQFF
TRBJ1-5,-,TRBV6-5,-,TGTGCCAGCAGGGAGACGGGGGGGGATCAGCCCCAGCATTTT,CASRETGGDQPQHF
TRBJ2-7,TRBD2,TRBV7-9,-,TGTGCCAGCAGCCCGCGACTAGCGGGAGTCGTGTACGAGCAGTACTTC,CASSPRLAGVVYEQYF
TRBJ2-5,-,TRBV18,-,TGTGCCAGCTCAGGGTCGGGGACCCAGTACTTC,CASSGSGTQYF
TRBJ2-5,-,TRBV7-9,once,TGTGCCAGCAGCCCACGGACTCAAGAGACCCAGTACTTC,CASSPRTQETQYF
TRBJ2-5,-,TRBV18,-,TGTGCCAGCTCACCACCTACCGAGACCCAGTACTTC,CASSPPTETQYF
TRBJ2-6,TRBD1,TRBV29-1,-,TGCAGCGTTGTAGGACAGGTCCACCAAAACTCTGGGGCCAACGTCCTGACTTTC,CSVVGQVHQNSGANVLTF
TRBJ2-2,-,TRBV11-3,-,TGTGCCAGCAGCTTAGGTTGGGCCGGGGAGCTGTTTTTT,CASSLGWAGELFF
TRBJ2-3,TRBD1,TRBV27,-,TGTGCCAGCAGTTTCTGGGGACAGGCCTATTTT,CASSFWGQAYF
TRBJ2-2,-,TRBV4-2,-,TGTGCCAGCAGCTCCGGTAGGAGCCAGGGCGGGGAGCTGTTTTTT,CASSSGRSQGGELFF
TRBJ2-2,TRBD2,TRBV5-4,-,TGTGCCAGCAGCCCAGGACTAGGGGACTTCTCCGGGGAGCTGTTTTTT,CASSPGLGDFSGELFF
TRBJ1-4,-,TRBV5-1,-,TGCGCCAGCAGCCGGGCGGGATCCGAAAAACTGTTTTTT,CASSRAGSEKLFF
TRBJ2-3,-,TRBV7-2,-,TGTGCCAGCAGCATGGGAGCATCTGAGTTGGGCACAGATACGCAGTATTTT,CASSMGASELGTDTQYF
TRBJ2-5,-,TRBV18,-,TGTGCCAGCTCACCACGGGGGAGGATAACACAAGAGACCCAGTACTTC,CASSPRGRITQETQYF
TRBJ1-2,-,TRBV9,-,TGTGCCAGCAGCGTAGGGCATAATGGCTACACCTTC,CASSVGHNGYTF
TRBJ2-1,TRBD1,TRBV2,-,TGTGCCAGCAATTCACAGGGGGGCAATGAGCAGTTCTTC,CASNSQGGNEQFF
TRBJ2-5,TRBD2,TRBV27,-,TGTGCCAGCAGTTTATCGCGGGGGGGTCGACCCCAAGAGACCCAGTACTTC,CASSLSRGGRPQETQYF
TRBJ2-1,-,TRBV11-3,-,TGTGCCAGCAGCTTGGGGGTGGGCTTTGGGTACAATGAGCAGTTCTTC,CASSLGVGFGYNEQFF
TRBJ1-3,TRBD1,TRBV6-5,-,TGTGCCAGCAGTCGGGACAGGGGAGTAAACACCATATATTTT,CASSRDRGVNTIYF
TRBJ2-2,-,TRBV2,-,TGTGCCGGGAGGGACAGCGGGGGCACCGGGGAGCTGTTTTTT,CAGRDSGGTGELFF
TRBJ2-7,TRBD1,TRBV19,once,TGTGCCAGTAGTGGACAGGGGGTGGCCTCCTACGAGCAGTACTTC,CASSGQGVASYEQYF